Listed below are T cell receptor beta chains from one sample, sequenced in a study of T cells in Graves' hyperthyroidism and ophthalmopathy. In TCRdb, the multiplex PCR reads were re-called with MiXCR into one record per CDR3 protein. Of over 500,000 distinct CDR3 sequences detected, more than 15% appear once; the ten largest clones hold about 31%. The specimen was blood. The receptors originated from a woman under 40 with Graves' ophthalmopathy. The CDR3 runs from the conserved cysteine through the conserved F or W.

J gene,V gene,CDR3 protein
TRBJ2-7,TRBV7-3,CASSLFSPGQGRKNEQYF
TRBJ2-5,TRBV29-1,CSVEIRQETQYF
TRBJ2-7,TRBV6-2/TRBV6-3,CASSLTGVAYEQYF
TRBJ2-1,TRBV5-8,CASSFTGLAGRGTNEQFF
TRBJ2-7,TRBV29-1,CSARTVTYEQYF
TRBJ2-3,TRBV11-2,CASSFTSGRVSDTQYF
TRBJ1-2,TRBV5-4,CASSLEEETYGYTF
TRBJ2-7,TRBV28,CASYGAGISQGSLEQYF
TRBJ1-2,TRBV5-4,CASSRGQGENGYTF
TRBJ1-2,TRBV2,CASSSAGSNYGYTF
TRBJ2-5,TRBV27,CASSLGSSRETQYF
TRBJ2-7,TRBV10-2,CASLLVGQGTGEQYF
TRBJ2-1,TRBV28,CASSLYRSNEQFF
TRBJ1-5,TRBV20-1,CSASGTGHSSGPQHF
TRBJ2-7,TRBV30,CAWRIGEGQGLYEQYF
TRBJ2-5,TRBV4-2,CASSPVAGGPGETQYF
TRBJ2-7,TRBV5-4,CASSLPKSGWVREQYF
TRBJ2-7,TRBV10-3,CASSEVWGGSYSYEQYF
TRBJ1-2,TRBV20-1,CSASPGGHGYTF
TRBJ2-5,TRBV5-4,CASSFGGSEGQETQYF
TRBJ2-7,TRBV27,CASSLYQSYEQYF
TRBJ2-3,TRBV20-1,CSALAGQGGNLQYF
TRBJ2-1,TRBV19,CATGLASYNEQFF
TRBJ2-7,TRBV28,CASSYYQGYEQYF
TRBJ1-6,TRBV10-2,CASSDMTGTEYNSPLHF
TRBJ1-5,TRBV6-1,CASRFQGDPQHF
TRBJ1-1,TRBV11-3,CASSLTGTGDTEAFF
TRBJ2-3,TRBV9,CASSVRDRSTDTQYF
TRBJ2-3,TRBV20-1,CSAEYWVTDTQYF
TRBJ2-1,TRBV7-2,CASSIGLNNEQFF
TRBJ2-3,TRBV20-1,CSAAMTSGSHLGADTQYF
TRBJ2-6,TRBV2,CASADGTLSGANVLTF
TRBJ1-6,TRBV7-2,CASNRLPYNSPLHF
TRBJ2-1,TRBV2,CASSEVTSGRARNNEQFF
TRBJ2-3,TRBV30,CAWISAGAGDTQYF
TRBJ2-5,TRBV7-3,CASSLGLAETQYF